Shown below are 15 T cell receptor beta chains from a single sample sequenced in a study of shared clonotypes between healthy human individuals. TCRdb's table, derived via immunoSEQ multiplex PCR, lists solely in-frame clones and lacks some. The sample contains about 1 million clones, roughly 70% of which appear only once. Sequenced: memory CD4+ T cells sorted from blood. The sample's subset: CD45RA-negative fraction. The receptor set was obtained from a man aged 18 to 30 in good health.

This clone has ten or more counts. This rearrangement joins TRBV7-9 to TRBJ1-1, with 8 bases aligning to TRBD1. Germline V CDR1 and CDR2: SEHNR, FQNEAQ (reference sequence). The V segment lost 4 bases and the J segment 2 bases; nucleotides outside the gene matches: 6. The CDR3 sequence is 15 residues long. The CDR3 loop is CASSSSDRVNTEAFF. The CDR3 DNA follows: TGTGCCAGCAGCTCATCGGACAGGGTCAACACTGAAGCTTTCTTT.

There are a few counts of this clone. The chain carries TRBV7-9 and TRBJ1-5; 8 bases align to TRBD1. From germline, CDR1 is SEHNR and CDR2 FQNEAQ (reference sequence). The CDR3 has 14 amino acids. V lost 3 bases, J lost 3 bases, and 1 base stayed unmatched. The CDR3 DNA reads TGTGCCAGCAGCTTGACAGGGGTCAATCAGCCCCAGCATTTT. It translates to CASSLTGVNQPQHF.

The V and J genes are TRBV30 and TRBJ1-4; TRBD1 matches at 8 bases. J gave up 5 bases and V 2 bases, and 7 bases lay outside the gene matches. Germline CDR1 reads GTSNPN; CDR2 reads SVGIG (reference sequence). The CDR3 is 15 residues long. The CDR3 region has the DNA TGTGCCTGGAGTCCAGGGGACAGGTCGAATGAAAAACTGTTTTTT. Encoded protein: CAWSPGDRSNEKLFF.

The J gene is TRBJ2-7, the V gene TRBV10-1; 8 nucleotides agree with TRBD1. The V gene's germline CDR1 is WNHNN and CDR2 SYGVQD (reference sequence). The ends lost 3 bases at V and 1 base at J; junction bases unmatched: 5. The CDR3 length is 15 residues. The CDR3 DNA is TGCGCCAGCAGTGATAAGGACAGGGCGTCCTACGAGCAGTACTTC. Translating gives CASSDKDRASYEQYF.

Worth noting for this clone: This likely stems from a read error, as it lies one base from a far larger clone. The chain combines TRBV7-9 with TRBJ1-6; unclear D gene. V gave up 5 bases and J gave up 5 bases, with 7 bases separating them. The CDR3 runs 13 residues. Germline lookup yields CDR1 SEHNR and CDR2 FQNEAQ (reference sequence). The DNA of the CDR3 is TGTGCCAGCAGCGATCAGCATAATTCACCCCTCCACTTT. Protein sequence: CASSDQHNSPLHF.

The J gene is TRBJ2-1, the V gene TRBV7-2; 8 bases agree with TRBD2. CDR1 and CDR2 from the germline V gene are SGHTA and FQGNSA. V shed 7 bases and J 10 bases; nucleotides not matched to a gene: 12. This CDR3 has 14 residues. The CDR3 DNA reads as TGTGCCAGCACCCCCGGGACTAGACTTCAGGAGCAGTTCTTC. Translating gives CASTPGTRLQEQFF.

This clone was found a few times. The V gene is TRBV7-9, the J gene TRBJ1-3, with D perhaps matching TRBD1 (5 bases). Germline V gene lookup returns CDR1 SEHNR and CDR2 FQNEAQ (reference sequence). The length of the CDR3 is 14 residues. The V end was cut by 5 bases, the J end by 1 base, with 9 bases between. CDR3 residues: CASSRRGSGNTIYF. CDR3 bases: TGTGCCAGCAGCCGAAGGGGATCTGGAAACACCATATATTTT.

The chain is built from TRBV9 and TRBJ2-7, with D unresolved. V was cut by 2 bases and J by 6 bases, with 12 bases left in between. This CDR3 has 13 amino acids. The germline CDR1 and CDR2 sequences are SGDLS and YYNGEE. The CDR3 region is CASSVQPGVEQYF. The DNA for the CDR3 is TGTGCCAGCAGCGTCCAACCTGGGGTCGAGCAGTACTTC.

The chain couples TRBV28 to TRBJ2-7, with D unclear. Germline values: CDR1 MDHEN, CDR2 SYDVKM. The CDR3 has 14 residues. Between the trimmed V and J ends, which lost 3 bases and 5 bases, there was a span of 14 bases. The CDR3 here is CASSLKQVGNEQYF. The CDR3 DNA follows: TGTGCCAGCAGTTTGAAGCAGGTGGGCAACGAGCAGTACTTC.

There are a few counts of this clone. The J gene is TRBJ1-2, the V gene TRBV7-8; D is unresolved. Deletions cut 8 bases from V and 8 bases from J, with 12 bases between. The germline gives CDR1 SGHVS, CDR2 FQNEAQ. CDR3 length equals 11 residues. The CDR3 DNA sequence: TGTGCCAGCGGGGAAGGGAGAGGCTACACCTTC. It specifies CASGEGRGYTF.

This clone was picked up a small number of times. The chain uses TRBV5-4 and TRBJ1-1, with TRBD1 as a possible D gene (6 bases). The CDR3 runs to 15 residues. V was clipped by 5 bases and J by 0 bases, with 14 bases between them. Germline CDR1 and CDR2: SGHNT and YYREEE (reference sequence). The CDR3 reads CASSSAGAMNTEAFF. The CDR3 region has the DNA TGTGCCAGCAGTTCTGCAGGGGCCATGAACACTGAAGCTTTCTTT.

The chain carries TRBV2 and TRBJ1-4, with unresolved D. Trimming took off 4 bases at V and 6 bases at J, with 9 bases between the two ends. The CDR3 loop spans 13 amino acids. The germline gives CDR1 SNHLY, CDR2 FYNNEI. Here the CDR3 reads CASSARTDEKLFF. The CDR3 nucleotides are TGTGCCAGCAGTGCCAGGACGGATGAAAAACTGTTTTTT.

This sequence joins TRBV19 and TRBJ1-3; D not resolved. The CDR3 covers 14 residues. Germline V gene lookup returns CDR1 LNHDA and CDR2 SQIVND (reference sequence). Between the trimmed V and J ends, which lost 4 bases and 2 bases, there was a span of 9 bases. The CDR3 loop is CASSKDGTGNTIYF. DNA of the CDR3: TGTGCCAGTAGTAAGGACGGAACTGGAAACACCATATATTTT.

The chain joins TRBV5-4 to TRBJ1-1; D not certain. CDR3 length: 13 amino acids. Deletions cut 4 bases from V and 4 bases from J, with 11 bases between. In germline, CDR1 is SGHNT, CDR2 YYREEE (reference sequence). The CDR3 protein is CASSPDRGTEAFF. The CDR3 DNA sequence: TGTGCCAGCAGCCCAGATCGGGGCACTGAAGCTTTCTTT. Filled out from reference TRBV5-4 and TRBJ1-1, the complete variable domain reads ETGVTQSPTHLIKTRGQQVTLRCSSQSGHNTVSWYQQALGQGPQFIFQYYREEENGRGNFPPRFSGLQFPNYSSELNVNALELDDSALYLCASSPDRGTEAFFGQGTRLTVV.

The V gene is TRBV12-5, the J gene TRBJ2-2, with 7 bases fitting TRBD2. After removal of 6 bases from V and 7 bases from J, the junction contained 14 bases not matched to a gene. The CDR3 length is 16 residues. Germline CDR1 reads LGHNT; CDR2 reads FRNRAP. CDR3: CASGTPGGGPVGELFF. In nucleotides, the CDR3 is TGTGCTAGTGGCACCCCGGGGGGAGGGCCGGTCGGGGAGCTGTTTTTT. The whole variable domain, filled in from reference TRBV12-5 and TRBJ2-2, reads DARVTQTPRHKVTEMGQEVTMRCQPILGHNTVFWYRQTMMQGLELLAYFRNRAPLDDSGMPKDRFSAEMPDATLATLKIQPSEPRDSAVYFCASGTPGGGPVGELFFGEGSRLTVL.